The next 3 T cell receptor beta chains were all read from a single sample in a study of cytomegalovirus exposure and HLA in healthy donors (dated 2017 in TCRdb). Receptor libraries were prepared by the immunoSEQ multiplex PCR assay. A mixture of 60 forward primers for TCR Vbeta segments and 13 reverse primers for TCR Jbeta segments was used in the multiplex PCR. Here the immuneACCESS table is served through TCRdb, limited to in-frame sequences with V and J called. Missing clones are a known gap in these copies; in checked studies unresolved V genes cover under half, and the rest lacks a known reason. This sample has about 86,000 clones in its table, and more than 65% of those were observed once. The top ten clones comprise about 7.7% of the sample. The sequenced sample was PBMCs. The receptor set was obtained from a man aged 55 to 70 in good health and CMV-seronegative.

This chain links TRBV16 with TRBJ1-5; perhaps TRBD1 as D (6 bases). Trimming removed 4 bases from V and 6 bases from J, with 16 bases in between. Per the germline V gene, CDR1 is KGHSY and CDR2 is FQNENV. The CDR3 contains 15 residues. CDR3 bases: TGTGCCAGCAGCCGCACATCAGGGGTGGGTCAGCCCCAGCATTTT. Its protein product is CASSRTSGVGQPQHF. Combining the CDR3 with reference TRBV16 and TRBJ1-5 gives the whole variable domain GEEVAQTPKHLVRGEGQKAKLYCAPIKGHSYVFWYQQVLKNEFKFLISFQNENVFDETGMPKERFSAKCLPNSPCSLEIQATKLEDSAVYFCASSRTSGVGQPQHFGDGTRLSIL.

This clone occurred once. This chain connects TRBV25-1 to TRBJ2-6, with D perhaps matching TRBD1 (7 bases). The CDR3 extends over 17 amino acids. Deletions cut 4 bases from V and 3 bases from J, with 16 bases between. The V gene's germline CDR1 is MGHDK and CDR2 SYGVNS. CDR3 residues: CASSASGGRDGANVLTF. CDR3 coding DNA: TGTGCCAGCAGTGCCTCAGGGGGGCGGGATGGGGCCAACGTCCTGACTTTC.

The CDR3 DNA reads TGTGCCAGTAGTACCGACAGGAATCAGCCCCAGCATTTT. It yields the protein CASSTDRNQPQHF. This chain links TRBV19 with TRBJ1-5; perhaps TRBD1 as D (6 bases). The CDR3 runs to 13 residues. In germline, CDR1 is LNHDA, CDR2 SQIVND (reference sequence). V gave up 4 bases and J gave up 4 bases, with 8 bases separating them. Combining the CDR3 with reference TRBV19 and TRBJ1-5 gives the whole variable domain DGGITQSPKYLFRKEGQNVTLSCEQNLNHDAMYWYRQDPGQGLRLIYYSQIVNDFQKGDIAEGYSVSREKKESFPLTVTSAQKNPTAFYLCASSTDRNQPQHFGDGTRLSIL.